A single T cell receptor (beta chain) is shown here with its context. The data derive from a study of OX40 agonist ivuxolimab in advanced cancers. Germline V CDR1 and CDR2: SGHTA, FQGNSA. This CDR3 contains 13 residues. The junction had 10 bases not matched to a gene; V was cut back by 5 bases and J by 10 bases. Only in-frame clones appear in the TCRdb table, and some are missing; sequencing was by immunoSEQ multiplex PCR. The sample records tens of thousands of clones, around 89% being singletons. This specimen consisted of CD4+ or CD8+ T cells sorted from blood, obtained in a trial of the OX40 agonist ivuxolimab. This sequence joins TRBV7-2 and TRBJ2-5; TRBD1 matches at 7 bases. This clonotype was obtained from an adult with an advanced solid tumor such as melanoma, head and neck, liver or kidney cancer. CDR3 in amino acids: CASSRDSPEDQYF. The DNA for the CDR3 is TGTGCCAGCAGCCGGGACAGCCCGGAGGACCAGTACTTC.